This T cell receptor (beta chain) was recorded in a study of blood T cell repertoires in COVID-19. At the level of the study: Italy, Spain and the United States were the sources of the convalescent and acute COVID-19 samples.

Study processing details: Reference gene primer amplification yielded estimated nucleated cell counts. The repertoire was sequenced with immunoSEQ multiplex PCR; TCRdb's copy has only in-frame clones and lacks some. V, J and clone size are those of that table, while D and trimming were read from the DNA. Of more than 10,000 clones listed, approximately 83% are singletons. V was clipped by 0 bases and J by 2 bases; unmatched bases: 8. CDR1 SGHAT and CDR2 FQNNGV come from the germline V gene. The CDR3 has 17 residues. The sample comprised peripheral blood. The TCR originated in a man aged 35-49 years with active or convalescent COVID-19. V and J are TRBV11-2 and TRBJ2-7; 9 bases agree with TRBD2. The DNA of the CDR3 is TGTGCCAGCAGCTTAGAGGGGACTAGCCGGCGCACCTACGAGCAGTACTTC. Its translation is CASSLEGTSRRTYEQYF.